The 20 T cell receptor beta chains given below trace back to one sample, sequenced in a study of shared clonotypes between healthy human individuals. TCRdb's copy holds only in-frame clones and misses some; the assay was immunoSEQ multiplex PCR. The data hold around 500,000 clones, with approximately 81% observed a single time. The sample was PBMCs. The receptor source for this set is a woman aged 40 to 50 in good health. Some clones in this sample may be carry-over from other donors' samples.

The rearrangement joins TRBV29-1 to TRBJ2-2; tentative D call: TRBD1 (6 bases). CDR1 and CDR2 from the germline V gene are SQVTM and ANQGSEA. V was shortened by 0 bases and J by 1 base, with 12 bases between the two germline ends. This CDR3 spans 16 amino acids. The CDR3 here is CSVEDLTGRNTGELFF. CDR3 bases: TGCAGCGTTGAAGATCTGACAGGAAGGAACACCGGGGAGCTGTTTTTT.

This clone was seen a few times. The CDR3 region has the DNA TGTGCCAGCAGCGTCCTAGCGGTGAGCTCCTACAATGAGCAGTTCTTC. Protein: CASSVLAVSSYNEQFF. The J gene is TRBJ2-1, the V gene TRBV6-4; 7 bases match TRBD2. The CDR3 has 16 residues. V dropped 6 bases and J dropped 0; count of bases not matched to a gene: 8. The germline CDR1 and CDR2 sequences are MRHNA and SNTAGT.

The chain uses TRBV15 and TRBJ2-3; D uncertain. Germline assignment: CDR1 LNHNV and CDR2 YYDKDF (reference sequence). Trimming cost V 0 bases and J 6 bases, with 4 bases left between them. The length of the CDR3 is 12 residues. The CDR3 protein is CATSREGDTQYF. In DNA, the CDR3 is TGTGCCACCAGCAGAGAAGGTGATACGCAGTATTTT.

This rearrangement joins TRBV9 to TRBJ2-5; D unclear. Germline V lookup: CDR1 SGDLS, CDR2 YYNGEE. Deletions cut 0 bases from V and 3 bases from J, with 9 bases between. The length of the CDR3 is 14 residues. The CDR3 DNA sequence: TGTGCCAGCAGCGTAGCAGCCTGGGAAGAGACCCAGTACTTC. It is translated as CASSVAAWEETQYF. The variable domain in full, with the rest retrieved from reference TRBV9 and TRBJ2-5, is DSGVTQTPKHLITATGQRVTLRCSPRSGDLSVYWYQQSLDQGLQFLIQYYNGEERAKGNILERFSAQQFPDLHSELNLSSLELGDSALYFCASSVAAWEETQYFGPGTRLLVL.

The sample holds one count of this clone. The V call is TRBV11-2, the J call TRBJ2-3; 9 bases align to TRBD2. The CDR3 runs to 16 residues. V trimming: 1 base; J trimming: 6 bases; junction bases outside the gene matches: 8. Germline CDR1 SGHAT, CDR2 FQNNGV. CDR3 nucleotide sequence: TGTGCCAGCAGCTTAGTTGCGGGAGGGCCTGTGGATACGCAGTATTTT. Translated: CASSLVAGGPVDTQYF.

The J gene is TRBJ2-1, the V gene TRBV10-3, with no clear D. Per the germline V gene, CDR1 is ENHRY and CDR2 is SYGVKD. Trimming pared 0 bases from V and 9 bases from J, leaving 9 bases between. This CDR3 is 13 amino acids long. The CDR3 nucleotides are TGTGCCATCAGTGAGTCGGGGAACGGTGAGCAGTTCTTC. This encodes CAISESGNGEQFF.

A remark on this clone: With only one base between it and a far larger clone, this is likely a read error. The J gene is TRBJ2-7, the V gene TRBV2, with D unclear. Per germline, CDR1 SNHLY and CDR2 FYNNEI. CDR3 length: 12 amino acids. CDR3 coding DNA: TGTGCCAGCAGTGAGTTGCCCTACGAGCAGCACTTC. Protein sequence: CASSELPYEQHF.

To note about this clone: With a far larger clone one base away, a read error is the likely cause. The J gene is TRBJ1-1, the V gene TRBV7-3; D is unresolved. From germline, CDR1 is SGHTA and CDR2 FQGTGA. The V end was cut by 8 bases, the J end by 0 bases, with 10 bases between. The CDR3 totals 13 residues. CDR3 sequence (DNA): TGTGCCAGCGGCTCACTAATGAACACTGAAGCTTTCTTT. Protein product: CASGSLMNTEAFF.

This sequence joins TRBV11-3 and TRBJ2-1; D is undetermined. V shed 4 bases and J shed 4 bases, with 8 bases lying between them. The CDR3 spans 13 residues. The germline V gene encodes CDR1 SGHNT and CDR2 YENEEA. The chain's CDR3 is CASSSTEYNEQFF. The CDR3 bases are TGTGCCAGCAGCTCCACAGAGTACAATGAGCAGTTCTTC.

About this clone: The likely explanation is a read error, given a far larger clone one base away. This sample includes further DNA sequences coding for the same CDR3. V usage is TRBV15 and J usage is TRBJ1-2; 9 nucleotides agree with TRBD1. The CDR3 loop spans 15 amino acids. CDR1 and CDR2 (germline): LNHNV, YYDKDF (reference sequence). CDR3 nucleotides: TGTGCCACTAGCAGAGATAACAGGGGGCCTTATGGCTACACCTTC. Translated, it gives CATSRDNRGPYGYTF.

This clone showed up just a few times. A far larger clone is one base from this, pointing to a likely read error. At the DNA level, this CDR3 is encoded by other sequences in the same sample as well. This chain links TRBV25-1 with TRBJ1-1; weak D call: TRBD1 (5 bases). CDR1 MGHDK and CDR2 SYGVNS come from the germline V gene. This CDR3 comprises 12 residues. CDR3 loop: CASRGLNTEAFF. CDR3 nucleotide sequence: TGTGCCAGCAGGGGACTGAACACTGAAGCTTTCTTC.

V and J are TRBV6-5 and TRBJ2-2, with a tentative D call TRBD2 (5 bases). The germline CDR1 and CDR2 sequences are MNHEY and SVGAGI. The CDR3 is 13 residues long. V was cut by 5 bases and J by 6 bases, with 10 bases left in between. The CDR3 DNA reads TGTGCCAGCAGTCAACGAGGGTCCGGGGAGCTGTTTTTT. This sequence encodes CASSQRGSGELFF.

The chain is built from TRBV5-1 and TRBJ2-7; 7 nucleotides agree with TRBD1. CDR1 and CDR2 from the germline V gene are SGHRS and YFSETQ. J was trimmed by 4 bases and V by 3 bases; bases with no gene match: 10. The CDR3 runs 15 residues. The CDR3 DNA reads as TGCGCCAGCAGCTATGAGGACAGGACATTATACGAGCAGTACTTC. Protein sequence: CASSYEDRTLYEQYF.

This clone was recorded once. Only one base separates this from a far larger clonotype, so it likely reflects a read error. The chain is built from TRBV5-1 and TRBJ1-2; D gene uncertain. Between the trimmed V and J ends, which lost 2 bases and 5 bases, there was a span of 7 bases. There are 12 residues in the CDR3. Per germline, CDR1 SGHRS and CDR2 YFSETQ. In DNA, the CDR3 is TGCGCCAGCAGCTTAGGACGGTATGGCTACACCTTC. Its protein product is CASSLGRYGYTF.

This chain connects TRBV7-9 to TRBJ1-2, with 8 bases matching TRBD1. The CDR3 has 14 residues. The V and J ends lost 0 bases and 8 bases, in that order; junction bases with no gene match: 5. Germline CDR1 reads SEHNR; CDR2 reads FQNEAQ (reference sequence). This chain's CDR3 is CASSLAGTGEGYTF. The CDR3 region has the DNA TGTGCCAGCAGCTTAGCCGGGACAGGAGAAGGCTACACCTTC.

Regarding this clone: This sample also contains other DNA sequences that code for the same CDR3. The chain has TRBV28 and TRBJ1-1; D unresolved. V lost 4 bases, J lost 6 bases, and 6 bases lay in between. Germline V gene sequence: CDR1 MDHEN, CDR2 SYDVKM. The CDR3 has 11 residues. The CDR3 bases are TGTGCCAGCAGTTCGGCAGCTGAAGCTTTCTTT. This gives the protein CASSSAAEAFF. Together with reference TRBV28 and TRBJ1-1, the CDR3 gives the full variable domain: DVKVTQSSRYLVKRTGEKVFLECVQDMDHENMFWYRQDPGLGLRLIYFSYDVKMKEKGDIPEGYSVSREKKERFSLILESASTNQTSMYLCASSSAAEAFFGQGTRLTVV.

This clone was counted a few times. The chain employs TRBV7-2 and TRBJ1-1; D unclear. Looked up from germline, CDR1 is SGHTA and CDR2 is FQGNSA. V lost 7 bases, J lost 1 base, and 13 bases lay in between. The CDR3 sequence is 14 residues long. CDR3 sequence reads: CASTPRAANTEAFF. CDR3 nucleotide sequence: TGTGCCAGCACGCCCCGAGCAGCGAACACTGAAGCTTTCTTT.

The chain combines TRBV7-3 with TRBJ2-3, with TRBD2 as a possible D gene (6 bases). Per the germline V gene, CDR1 is SGHTA and CDR2 is FQGTGA. With 1 base removed from V and 5 bases from J, the gap between germline ends came to 13 bases. The CDR3 length is 15 residues. CDR3 amino acids: CASSLNPGVVDTQYF. The CDR3 bases are TGTGCCAGCAGCTTAAACCCGGGAGTGGTAGATACGCAGTATTTT. Full variable domain (rest looked up from reference TRBV7-3 and TRBJ2-3): GAGVSQTPSNKVTEKGKYVELRCDPISGHTALYWYRQSLGQGPEFLIYFQGTGAADDSGLPNDRFFAVRPEGSVSTLKIQRTERGDSAVYLCASSLNPGVVDTQYFGPGTRLTVL.

The chain recombines TRBV5-4 with TRBJ1-2, with D maybe TRBD1 (5 bases). Germline CDR1 SGHNT, CDR2 YYREEE (reference sequence). V dropped 4 bases and J dropped 4 bases, with 14 bases sitting between them. CDR3 size: 14 residues. CDR3 amino acids: CASSGRDGIYGYTF. In DNA form, the CDR3 reads TGTGCCAGCAGCGGCCGGGACGGCATCTATGGCTACACCTTC.

The chain uses TRBV29-1 and TRBJ1-1; TRBD1 agrees at 7 bases. Trimming cost V 3 bases and J 10 bases; bases outside gene matches: 11. CDR3 size: 13 residues. CDR1 SQVTM and CDR2 ANQGSEA come from the germline V gene. The chain's CDR3 is CSVERGLTGLAFF. The CDR3 region has the DNA TGCAGCGTTGAGAGGGGATTGACAGGGCTAGCTTTCTTT. The variable domain in full, completed from reference TRBV29-1 and TRBJ1-1, reads SAVISQKPSRDICQRGTSLTIQCQVDSQVTMMFWYRQQPGQSLTLIATANQGSEATYESGFVIDKFPISRPNLTFSTLTVSNMSPEDSSIYLCSVERGLTGLAFFGQGTRLTVV.